One and the same sample provided the 9 T cell receptor beta chains below, sequenced in a study of blood T cell repertoires in COVID-19. Measured with immunoSEQ multiplex PCR; TCRdb has only the in-frame clones, and not every one. The sample has approximately 160,000 clones, around four fifths seen once; the top ten hold 4.4%. Sequencing input: PBMCs or T cells enriched from blood (not recorded which). These receptors were obtained from a woman between 45 and 65 years old who had recovered from COVID-19.

The chain uses TRBV5-6 and TRBJ1-5, with D possibly TRBD1 on 6 matching bases. The V gene lost 4 bases and the J gene lost 7 bases, with 15 bases spanning the gap. The CDR3 contains 14 residues. Looked up from germline, CDR1 is SGHDT and CDR2 is YYEEEE. CDR3 loop: CASSPRRGQQPQHF. Here the CDR3 DNA reads TGTGCCAGCAGCCCTAGACGGGGACAACAGCCCCAGCATTTT.

V gene TRBV5-1 combines with J gene TRBJ1-6; TRBD1 might be the D (6 bases). The CDR3 runs 15 residues. V lost 4 bases and J lost 10, with 18 bases in between. Germline V gene lookup returns CDR1 SGHRS and CDR2 YFSETQ. DNA for the CDR3: TGCGCCAGCAGCACTGAACAGGGTTCGGGATCACCCCTCCACTTT. Translating it yields CASSTEQGSGSPLHF.

The V call is TRBV5-6, the J call TRBJ2-3; unclear D gene. This CDR3 spans 14 amino acids. Germline assignment: CDR1 SGHDT and CDR2 YYEEEE. The ends were cut back, 0 bases at V and 5 bases at J, with 10 bases in the middle. The CDR3 reads CASSLAWAGDTQYF. In DNA, the CDR3 is TGTGCCAGCAGCTTGGCTTGGGCCGGAGATACGCAGTATTTT.

The CDR3 region has the DNA TGTGCCAGCAGCTTAGATGCGGGAGGGAGGACCGGGGAGCTGTTTTTT. Its protein product is CASSLDAGGRTGELFF. V and J are TRBV7-2 and TRBJ2-2; TRBD2 matches at 9 bases. Looked up from germline, CDR1 is SGHTA and CDR2 is FQGNSA. The CDR3 length is 16 residues. J gave up 5 bases and V 1 base, and 5 bases lay outside the gene matches.

This clone appeared many times. The chain carries TRBV2 and TRBJ2-1, with TRBD1 identical over 11 bases. Germline V gives CDR1 SNHLY, CDR2 FYNNEI. The V and J ends lost 8 bases and 5 bases, in that order; junction bases with no gene match: 8. The CDR3 contains 15 residues. The DNA for the CDR3 is TGTGCCAGCGGTGGACAGGGGGCGATCAACAATGAGCAGTTCTTC. Protein sequence: CASGGQGAINNEQFF.

Comment on this clone: A read error may explain this, as a much larger clone is one base away. Other DNA sequences of this sample code for an identical CDR3. This chain uses TRBV4-1 with TRBJ1-2; D call uncertain. The CDR3 sequence is 13 residues long. Germline V gene lookup returns CDR1 MGHRA and CDR2 YSYEKL. As DNA, the CDR3 is TGTGCCAGCAGCCAAGGGTTCGGAGGTGGCTACACCTTC. Its protein product is CASSQGFGGGYTF.

The rearrangement joins TRBV28 to TRBJ2-7; 7 nucleotides agree with TRBD1. V shed 2 bases and J 3 bases; nucleotides not matched to a gene: 10. In germline, CDR1 is MDHEN, CDR2 SYDVKM. The CDR3 has 16 amino acids. The chain's CDR3 is CASSLKGTAPIYEQYV. The CDR3 DNA is TGTGCCAGCAGTTTAAAAGGGACAGCGCCGATCTACGAGCAGTACGTC.

The chain couples TRBV2 to TRBJ1-1; no clear D. The length of the CDR3 is 10 residues. From germline, CDR1 is SNHLY and CDR2 FYNNEI. Trimming cost V 4 bases and J 11 bases, with 8 bases left between them. The CDR3 protein is CASSAGKAFF. CDR3 nucleotides: TGTGCCAGCAGTGCAGGAAAGGCTTTCTTT.

The chain recombines TRBV5-1 with TRBJ2-3, with unresolved D. The CDR3 length is 14 residues. CDR1 is SGHRS, CDR2 YFSETQ, per germline. V was shortened by 5 bases and J by 5 bases, with 15 bases between the two germline ends. The CDR3 is CASRNTATQDTQYF. The CDR3 DNA is TGCGCCAGCAGGAACACGGCGACACAAGATACGCAGTATTTT.